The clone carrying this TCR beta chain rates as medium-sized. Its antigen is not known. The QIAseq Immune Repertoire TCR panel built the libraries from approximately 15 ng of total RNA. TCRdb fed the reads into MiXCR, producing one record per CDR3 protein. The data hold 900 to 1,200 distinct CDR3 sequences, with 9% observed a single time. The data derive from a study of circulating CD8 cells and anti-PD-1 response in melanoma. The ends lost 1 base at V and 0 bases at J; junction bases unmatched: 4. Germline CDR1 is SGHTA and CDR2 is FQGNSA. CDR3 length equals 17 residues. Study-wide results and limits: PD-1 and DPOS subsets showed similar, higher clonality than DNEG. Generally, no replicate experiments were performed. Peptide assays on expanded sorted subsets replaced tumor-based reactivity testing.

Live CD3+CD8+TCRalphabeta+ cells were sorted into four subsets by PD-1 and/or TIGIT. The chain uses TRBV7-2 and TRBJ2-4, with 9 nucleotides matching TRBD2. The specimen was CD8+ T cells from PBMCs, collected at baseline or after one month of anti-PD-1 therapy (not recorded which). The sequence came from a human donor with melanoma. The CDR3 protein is CASSLGGLARAKNIQYF. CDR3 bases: TGTGCCAGCAGCTTAGGCGGACTAGCGAGAGCCAAAAACATTCAGTACTTC.